This T cell receptor (beta chain) was captured in a study of T cell responses to AZD1222 COVID-19 vaccine (dated by TCRdb to about 2021). The study in broad terms: AZD1222 recipients whose second dose came at about 4 weeks and those whose second dose came at about 12 weeks were combined into one group, since spike-specific TCR depth and breadth did not differ between the two schedules. Trial participants were enrolled by age into 18-55, 56-69 and 70-plus year subgroups, with about 150, 28 and 57 TCR-sequenced participants respectively. TCR sequencing covered about 230 trial participants: around 210 given two doses of AZD1222 and approximately 26 given two doses of MenACWY control vaccine. Results the study describes overall, beyond this receptor: After two AZD1222 doses, spike-specific TCR breadth and depth were significantly higher than at day 0 and than in MenACWY recipients. Conclusions about previously exposed vaccinees were limited because only five to seven AZD1222 recipients were SARS-CoV-2 seropositive at baseline. Participants were mostly white British, with more females than males. The authors suggested clonal diversity may have been underestimated. In the small 56-69-year group, the increase in depth fell short of significance, most likely because of low power. Because no day 14 peak-response samples were available, the repertoires could be characterized only after the peak T cell response. Reportedly, almost half of the unique spike-specific TCRs recognized epitopes lying outside the regions that are mutated in the B.1.351 and B.1.1.7 variants. The vaccine-associated CD4 TCRs covered the entire spike protein, and the dominant responses fell in regions 160-218 and 743-854.

Note on this clone: No antigen is known for it. One base away there is no much larger clone; base qualities are not given.

The CDR3 regions of human TCRbeta chains were subjected to immunosequencing. Per the source publication's procedure: TCRs in the repertoires were compared against a reference library of SARS-CoV-2-specific TCRs that had been generated with the MIRA antigen-specificity platform. Breadth was defined as the fraction of unique TCRs that were SARS-CoV-2-associated, and depth was defined as the fraction of total T cells that were SARS-CoV-2-associated. Each spike-specific TCR was assigned to its reactive spike region and to a CD4 or CD8 class using the MIRA data. Log10-transformed breadth and depth values were compared by one-way ANOVA with Sidak's multiple comparisons tests. In its TCRdb copy, this immuneACCESS table keeps in-frame sequences only and misses some clones. Where compared with another copy, unresolved V genes explain less than half of these, and the others have no known cause. V and J calls and clone size are those listed in that table; D and trimming were worked out from the DNA. Here the sample has around 200,000 clones; 88% occur a single time. The top ten clones comprise less than 0.55% of the sample.

The CDR3, from cysteine to phenylalanine, totals 16 residues. Only the CDR3 DNA stays, 48 bases, in frame from base 1. V ends up 3 bases short and J 0 bases short, with an unmatched junction base count of 7. CDR1 and CDR2 are read off the germline V gene as KGHSH and LQKENI. The time point label, read with the paper, signifies: baseline before first vaccination. Vaccinee samples came from UK trials COV001 and COV002, including a single-blind randomized controlled phase 2/3 trial of AZD1222 (ChAdOx1 nCoV-19) in healthy adults. Trial participant PBMC samples were collected at day 0 and day 28 after the second dose for TCRbeta chain sequencing.

The TCR sequence derives from an adult in good health. The sequenced sample was peripheral blood, obtained on day 0 of AZD1222 vaccination. The V and J segments used are TRBV18 and TRBJ1-1; 7 bases in the junction line up with TRBD1. The DNA sequence is given as TGTGCCAGCTCACCCACAGGGGTGGCGGTGAACACTGAAGCTTTCTTT. It translates as CASSPTGVAVNTEAFF.